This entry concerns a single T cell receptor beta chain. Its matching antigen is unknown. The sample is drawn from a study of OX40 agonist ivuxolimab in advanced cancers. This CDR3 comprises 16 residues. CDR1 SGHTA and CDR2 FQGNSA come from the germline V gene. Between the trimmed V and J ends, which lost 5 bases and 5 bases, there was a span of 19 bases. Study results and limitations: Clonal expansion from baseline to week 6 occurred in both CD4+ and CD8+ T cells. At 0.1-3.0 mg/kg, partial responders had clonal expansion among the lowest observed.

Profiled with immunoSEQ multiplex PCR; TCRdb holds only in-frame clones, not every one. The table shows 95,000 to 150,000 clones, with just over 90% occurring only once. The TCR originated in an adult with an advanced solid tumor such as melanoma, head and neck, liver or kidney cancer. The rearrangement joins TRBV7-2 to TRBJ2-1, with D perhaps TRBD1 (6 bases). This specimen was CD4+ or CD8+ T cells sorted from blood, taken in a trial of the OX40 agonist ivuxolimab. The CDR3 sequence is CASSAQGPMLNNEQFF. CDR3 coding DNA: TGTGCCAGCAGCGCCCAGGGGCCTATGTTAAACAATGAGCAGTTCTTC.